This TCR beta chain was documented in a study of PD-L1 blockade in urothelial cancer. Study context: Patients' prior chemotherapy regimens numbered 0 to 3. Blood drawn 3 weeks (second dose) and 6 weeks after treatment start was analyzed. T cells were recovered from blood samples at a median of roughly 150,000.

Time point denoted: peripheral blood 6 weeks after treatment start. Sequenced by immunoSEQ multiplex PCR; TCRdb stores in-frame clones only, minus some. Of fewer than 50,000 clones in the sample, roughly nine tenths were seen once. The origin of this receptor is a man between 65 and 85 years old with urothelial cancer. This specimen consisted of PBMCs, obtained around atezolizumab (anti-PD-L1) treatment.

CDR3 coding DNA: TGTGCCAGCAGCCAAGATCCAGGACAGGGAACGAACACTGAAGCTTTCTTT. Residues: CASSQDPGQGTNTEAFF. J is TRBJ1-1 and V is TRBV14; TRBD1 aligns across 8 bases. Trimming at V came to 0 bases and at J to 1 base, leaving 7 bases not matched to a gene. The CDR3 covers 17 residues. CDR1 is SGHDN, CDR2 FVKESK, per germline.